This entry is about one T cell receptor beta chain. Its antigen is undetermined. Produced via immunoSEQ multiplex PCR; TCRdb's table is partial and in-frame only. The sample lists approximately 530,000 clones, around 96% occurring once. This record comes from a study of shared clonotypes between healthy human individuals. Overall study findings and caveats: Among non-shared clonotypes, generation probabilities were lower than among those shared by all four donors.

This sequence was found in a woman aged 25 to 39 in good health. Specimen: naive CD4+ T cells sorted from blood. Specified subset: CD45RA+ positively selected.

This CDR3 reads CASRKGLADLGEQFF. In nucleotides, the CDR3 is TGTGCCAGTAGGAAGGGACTAGCGGACCTCGGTGAGCAGTTCTTC. This sequence joins TRBV19 and TRBJ2-1; 11 bases agree with TRBD2. The ends lost 6 bases at V and 9 bases at J; junction bases unmatched: 10. Germline CDR1 reads LNHDA; CDR2 reads SQIVND (reference sequence). The CDR3 covers 15 residues.